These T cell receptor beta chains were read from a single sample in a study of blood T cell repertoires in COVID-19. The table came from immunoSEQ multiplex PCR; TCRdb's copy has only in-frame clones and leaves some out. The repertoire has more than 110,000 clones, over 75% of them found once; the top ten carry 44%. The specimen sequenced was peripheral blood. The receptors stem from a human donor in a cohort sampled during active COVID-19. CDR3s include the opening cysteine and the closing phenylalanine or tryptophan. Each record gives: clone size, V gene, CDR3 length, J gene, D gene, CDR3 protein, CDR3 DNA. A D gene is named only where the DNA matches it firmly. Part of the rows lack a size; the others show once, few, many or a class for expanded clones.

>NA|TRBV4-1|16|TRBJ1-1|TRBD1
CASSRGTGDVGTEAFF
TGCGCCAGCAGCCGAGGGACAGGGGATGTTGGCACTGAAGCTTTCTTT
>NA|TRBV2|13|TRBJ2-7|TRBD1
CASSGTGGGEQYF
TGTGCCAGCAGTGGGACAGGGGGCGGCGAGCAGTACTTC
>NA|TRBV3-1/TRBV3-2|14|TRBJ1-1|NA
CASRAGGRNTEAFF
TGTGCCAGCCGAGCCGGGGGGCGGAACACTGAAGCTTTCTTT
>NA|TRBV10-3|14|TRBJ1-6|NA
CAISYRDVNSPLHF
TGTGCCATCAGCTACAGGGATGTAAATTCACCCCTCCACTTT
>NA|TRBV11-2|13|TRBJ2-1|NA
CASSFTFYNEQFF
TGTGCCAGCAGCTTTACTTTCTACAATGAGCAGTTCTTC
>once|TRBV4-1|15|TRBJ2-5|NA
CASSQKGLFQETQYF
TGCGCCAGCAGCCAGAAGGGACTGTTCCAAGAGACCCAGTACTTC
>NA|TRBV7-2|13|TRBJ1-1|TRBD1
CASSSDRGTEAFF
TGTGCCAGCAGCTCGGACAGGGGGACTGAAGCTTTCTTT
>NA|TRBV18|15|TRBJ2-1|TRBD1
CASSPWDRDGDEQFF
TGTGCCAGCTCCCCATGGGACAGGGACGGGGATGAGCAGTTCTTC
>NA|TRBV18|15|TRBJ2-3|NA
CASSPYERSTDTQYF
TGTGCCAGCTCACCGTATGAGCGGAGCACAGATACGCAGTATTTT
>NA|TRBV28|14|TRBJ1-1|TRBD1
CASSEQGPNTEAFF
TGTGCCAGCAGTGAACAGGGGCCGAACACTGAAGCTTTCTTT
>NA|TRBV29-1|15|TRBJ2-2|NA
CSVNLLGREGRELFF
TGCAGCGTTAATTTATTAGGGCGGGAAGGACGGGAGCTGTTTTTT
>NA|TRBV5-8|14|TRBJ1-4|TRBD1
CASSPHGTGEKLFF
TGTGCCAGCAGCCCGCATGGGACAGGCGAAAAACTGTTTTTT
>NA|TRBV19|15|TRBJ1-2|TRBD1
CASSSPRQGAAGYTF
TGTGCCAGTAGTTCGCCGAGACAGGGTGCAGCTGGCTACACCTTC
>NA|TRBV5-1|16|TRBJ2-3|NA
CASSLGQDLDTDTQYF
TGCGCCAGCAGCTTGGGACAGGATCTCGACACAGATACGCAGTATTTT
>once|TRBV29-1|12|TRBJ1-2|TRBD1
CSAGTGSYGYTF
TGCAGCGCCGGGACAGGGAGCTATGGCTACACCTTC
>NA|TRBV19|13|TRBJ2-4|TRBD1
CASGGQSSDIQYF
TGTGCGAGTGGGGGACAGTCGAGCGACATTCAGTACTTC
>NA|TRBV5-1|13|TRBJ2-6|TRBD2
CASGGAGANVLTF
TGCGCCAGCGGGGGGGCTGGGGCCAACGTCCTGACTTTC
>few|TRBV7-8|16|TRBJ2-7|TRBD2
CASSNSLAGAFYEQYF
TGTGCCAGCAGCAACTCACTAGCGGGGGCCTTTTACGAGCAGTACTTC
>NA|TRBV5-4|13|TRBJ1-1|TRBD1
CASSEGQSTEAFF
TGTGCCAGCAGCGAGGGACAGAGCACTGAAGCTTTCTTT
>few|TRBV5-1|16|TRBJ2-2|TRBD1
CASSFDRDRATGELFF
TGCGCCAGCAGCTTCGACAGGGATAGGGCCACCGGGGAGCTGTTTTTT
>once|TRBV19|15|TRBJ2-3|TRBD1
CASSLGTGERDTQYF
TGTGCCAGTAGCTTAGGGACAGGGGAACGGGATACGCAGTATTTT
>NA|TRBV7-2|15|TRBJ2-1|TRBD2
CASSLWTSGNNEQFF
TGTGCCAGCAGCTTATGGACTAGCGGGAACAATGAGCAGTTCTTC
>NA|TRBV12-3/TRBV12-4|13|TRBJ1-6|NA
CASSYNGDSPLHF
TGTGCCAGCAGTTACAACGGAGATTCACCCCTCCACTTT
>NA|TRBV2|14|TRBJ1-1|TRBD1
CASKRQGMNTEAFF
TGTGCCAGCAAGAGACAGGGAATGAACACTGAAGCTTTCTTT
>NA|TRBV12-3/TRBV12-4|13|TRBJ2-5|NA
CASSPTGRRTQYF
TGTGCCAGCAGCCCGACAGGAAGGCGGACCCAGTACTTC
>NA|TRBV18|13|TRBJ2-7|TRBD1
CASSPGQVYEQYF
TGTGCCAGCTCACCTGGACAGGTATACGAGCAGTACTTC
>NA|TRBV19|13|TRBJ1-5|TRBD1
CASTWTGTQPQHF
TGTGCCAGTACCTGGACAGGGACCCAGCCCCAGCATTTT
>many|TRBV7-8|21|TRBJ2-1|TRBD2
CASSLDPLGASGGARGNEQFF
TGTGCCAGCAGCTTAGACCCCCTCGGCGCTAGCGGGGGGGCCCGAGGCAATGAGCAGTTCTTC
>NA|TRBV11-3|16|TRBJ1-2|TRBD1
CASSYRQGGVGTGYTF
TGTGCCAGCAGCTATCGACAGGGTGGGGTCGGTACTGGCTACACCTTC
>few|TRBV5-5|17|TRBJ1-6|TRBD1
CASSLGQGGSYNSPLHF
TGTGCCAGCAGTTTAGGACAGGGTGGATCCTATAATTCACCCCTCCACTTT
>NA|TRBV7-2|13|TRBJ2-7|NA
CASSHGGTNEQYF
TGTGCCAGCAGCCATGGAGGTACGAACGAGCAGTACTTC
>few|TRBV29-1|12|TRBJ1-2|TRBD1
CSVEWRGLGYTF
TGCAGCGTTGAGTGGAGGGGGCTAGGCTACACCTTC
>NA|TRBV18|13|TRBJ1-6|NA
CASSPIVDSPLHF
TGTGCCAGCTCACCTATAGTAGATTCACCCCTCCACTTT
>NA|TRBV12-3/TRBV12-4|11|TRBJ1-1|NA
CASSDRLGAFF
TGTGCCAGCAGTGACAGGCTTGGGGCTTTCTTT
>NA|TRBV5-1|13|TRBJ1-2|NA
CASSYDTVQGYTF
TGCGCCAGCAGCTATGACACCGTTCAAGGCTACACCTTC
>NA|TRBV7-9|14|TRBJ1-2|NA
CASSLWGQHYGYTF
TGTGCCAGCAGCCTCTGGGGGCAGCACTATGGCTACACCTTC
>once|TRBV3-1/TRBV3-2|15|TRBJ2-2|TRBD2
CASSLGGAFTGELFF
TGTGCCAGCAGCCTCGGGGGGGCTTTCACCGGGGAGCTGTTTTTT
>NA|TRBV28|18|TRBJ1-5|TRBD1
CASTPDRGRLGGNQPQHF
TGTGCCAGCACCCCCGACAGGGGGAGGTTGGGTGGCAATCAGCCCCAGCATTTT
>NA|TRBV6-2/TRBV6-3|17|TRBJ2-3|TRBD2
CASSLPPTSGGADTQYF
TGTGCCAGCAGCCTCCCACCGACTAGCGGAGGCGCAGATACGCAGTATTTT
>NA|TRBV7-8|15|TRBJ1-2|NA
CASSFSTLRLDGYTF
TGTGCCAGCAGCTTTTCTACCCTGCGACTCGATGGCTACACCTTC
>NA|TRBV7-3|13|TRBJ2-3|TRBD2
CASGAGGTDTQYF
TGTGCCAGCGGCGCGGGAGGCACAGATACGCAGTATTTT
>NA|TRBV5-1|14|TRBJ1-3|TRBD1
CASSSGQGGNTIYF
TGCGCCAGCAGCTCCGGACAGGGGGGAAACACCATATATTTT
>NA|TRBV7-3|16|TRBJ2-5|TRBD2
CASSLQGLAGVETQYF
TGTGCCAGCAGCCTCCAGGGACTAGCGGGAGTTGAGACCCAGTACTTC
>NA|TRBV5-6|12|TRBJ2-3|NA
CASSLGLDTQYF
TGTGCCAGCAGCTTGGGTCTAGATACGCAGTATTTT
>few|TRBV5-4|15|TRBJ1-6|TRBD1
CASSYSGTGNSPLHF
TGTGCCAGCAGCTACTCCGGGACAGGGAATTCACCCCTCCACTTT
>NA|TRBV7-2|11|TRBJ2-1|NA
CASTSVDEQFF
TGTGCCAGTACTAGTGTGGATGAGCAGTTCTTC